This passage covers 13 T cell receptor beta chains from one sample sequenced in a study of T cells in tumors after PD-1 blockade. Assay used: immunoSEQ multiplex PCR; TCRdb lists only in-frame clones, some missing. The profile shows approximately 13,000 clones, 82% of them singletons. The input for sequencing was PBMCs, taken after anti-PD-1 treatment. The receptors were gathered from a human donor with basal cell carcinoma.

V and J are TRBV28 and TRBJ1-1, with D tentatively TRBD1 (5 bases). This CDR3 comprises 14 residues. The V and J ends lost 6 bases and 4 bases respectively, with 15 bases between them. Germline V gene lookup returns CDR1 MDHEN and CDR2 SYDVKM. The CDR3 loop is CASSGHLASTEAFF. The CDR3 DNA is TGTGCCAGCAGCGGACATCTAGCATCCACTGAAGCTTTCTTT. The full variable domain, completed using reference TRBV28 and TRBJ1-1, is DVKVTQSSRYLVKRTGEKVFLECVQDMDHENMFWYRQDPGLGLRLIYFSYDVKMKEKGDIPEGYSVSREKKERFSLILESASTNQTSMYLCASSGHLASTEAFFGQGTRLTVV.

This chain connects TRBV28 to TRBJ2-4; possibly TRBD2 for D (6 bases). The CDR3 has 14 amino acids. Trimming stripped 3 bases from V and 6 bases from J, with 12 bases between. Germline values: CDR1 MDHEN, CDR2 SYDVKM. The DNA of the CDR3 is TGTGCCAGCAGTTTTCAGGCGGGGACAAACATTCAGTACTTC. Translated, it gives CASSFQAGTNIQYF.

The chain couples TRBV28 to TRBJ2-2; possibly TRBD1 for D (5 bases). The germline gives CDR1 MDHEN, CDR2 SYDVKM. V shed 5 bases and J shed 4 bases, with 11 bases lying between them. CDR3 size: 14 residues. CDR3 DNA sequence: TGTGCCAGCAGTAGGACACATAGCACCGGGGAGCTGTTTTTT. Its translation: CASSRTHSTGELFF.

This clone was found a few times. The rearrangement links TRBV5-6 to TRBJ1-5, with D perhaps TRBD1 (5 bases). Germline CDR1 and CDR2: SGHDT and YYEEEE. Trimming shortened V by 4 bases and J by 2 bases, and 13 bases separated the two germline ends. CDR3 length: 15 residues. The DNA of the CDR3 is TGTGCCAGCAGCCTCCAGGGACCGGGCAATCAGCCCCAGCATTTT. This sequence encodes CASSLQGPGNQPQHF.

The chain carries TRBV18 and TRBJ1-2, with 7 bases that match TRBD1. The germline V gene has CDR1 KGHSH and CDR2 LQKENI. V was pared by 1 base and J by 8 bases, with 10 bases of the junction left unmatched. This CDR3 spans 15 amino acids. DNA for the CDR3: TGTGCCAGCTCACCACGTGCGGAGACAGGGAACGGCTACACCTTC. Protein product: CASSPRAETGNGYTF. The variable domain in full, completed from reference TRBV18 and TRBJ1-2, reads NAGVMQNPRHLVRRRGQEARLRCSPMKGHSHVYWYRQLPEEGLKFMVYLQKENIIDESGMPKERFSAEFPKEGPSILRIQQVVRGDSAAYFCASSPRAETGNGYTFGSGTRLTVV.

The rearrangement joins TRBV5-1 to TRBJ2-5; 10 bases match TRBD2. The J segment lost 7 bases and the V segment lost 2 bases, leaving 8 bases of the junction unmatched. The germline V gene has CDR1 SGHRS and CDR2 YFSETQ. The CDR3 length is 15 residues. CDR3 region: CASSLSGGAGMTQYF. CDR3 coding DNA: TGCGCCAGCAGCTTAAGCGGGGGGGCCGGAATGACCCAGTACTTC.

The J gene is TRBJ1-2, the V gene TRBV25-1, with a possible D match to TRBD1 (6 bases). Germline assignment: CDR1 MGHDK and CDR2 SYGVNS. This CDR3 has 13 residues. With 3 bases removed from V and 8 bases from J, the gap between germline ends came to 13 bases. CDR3 loop: CASSDWGGRGYTF. For the CDR3, the DNA is TGTGCCAGCAGTGATTGGGGGGGGCGCGGCTACACCTTC.

The rearrangement joins TRBV18 to TRBJ1-4, with D hard to call. CDR1 and CDR2 from the germline V gene are KGHSH and LQKENI. The CDR3 covers 14 residues. The V end lost 3 bases, the J end lost 6 bases, and 11 bases lay between the germline ends. DNA for the CDR3: TGTGCCAGCTCACCTCGTGGCGCGGATGAAAAACTGTTTTTT. Amino acid sequence: CASSPRGADEKLFF.

The chain joins TRBV5-1 to TRBJ2-7; 9 bases line up with TRBD1. The CDR3 length is 16 residues. J gave up 6 bases and V 4 bases, and 14 bases lay outside the gene matches. Germline CDR1 reads SGHRS; CDR2 reads YFSETQ. Here the CDR3 reads CASSGPGQGASGEQYF. The CDR3 DNA reads TGCGCCAGCAGCGGACCGGGACAGGGCGCTTCTGGCGAGCAGTACTTC. The whole variable domain, filled in from reference TRBV5-1 and TRBJ2-7, reads KAGVTQTPRYLIKTRGQQVTLSCSPISGHRSVSWYQQTPGQGLQFLFEYFSETQRNKGNFPGRFSGRQFSNSRSEMNVSTLELGDSALYLCASSGPGQGASGEQYFGPGTRLTVT.

This clone was detected only once. The chain joins TRBV4-1 to TRBJ1-1, with TRBD1 as a possible D gene (5 bases). In germline, CDR1 is MGHRA, CDR2 YSYEKL. V dropped 1 base and J dropped 4 bases, with 16 bases sitting between them. This CDR3 comprises 16 residues. The CDR3 bases are TGCGCCAGCAGCCAAGGGGCACGATCTGGGACCACTGAAGCTTTCTTT. Its protein product is CASSQGARSGTTEAFF.

The V call is TRBV6-2 or TRBV6-3, the J call TRBJ2-1; D gene uncertain. Germline CDR1 MNHEY, CDR2 SVGEGT. The V and J ends lost 2 bases and 7 bases respectively, with 12 bases between them. This CDR3 region has 14 residues. The CDR3 here is CASSYGKGWNEQFF. DNA for the CDR3: TGTGCCAGCAGTTACGGAAAGGGATGGAATGAGCAGTTCTTC.

V is TRBV30 and J is TRBJ1-2, with D maybe TRBD1 (6 bases). Germline values: CDR1 GTSNPN, CDR2 SVGIG (reference sequence). V was cut by 3 bases and J by 8 bases, with 22 bases left in between. CDR3 length: 15 residues. CDR3 residues: CAWSDGQSRRLGYTF. The CDR3, as DNA: TGTGCCTGGAGCGACGGACAGTCTCGTCGGTTGGGCTACACCTTC.

This clone was seen once. The chain has TRBV2 and TRBJ2-5; D uncertain. V lost 4 bases and J lost 2, with 5 bases in between. Germline CDR1 and CDR2: SNHLY and FYNNEI. This CDR3 contains 12 residues. Written as DNA, the CDR3 is TGTGCCAGCAGTGTTCTACAAGAGACCCAGTACTTC. The encoded protein is CASSVLQETQYF.